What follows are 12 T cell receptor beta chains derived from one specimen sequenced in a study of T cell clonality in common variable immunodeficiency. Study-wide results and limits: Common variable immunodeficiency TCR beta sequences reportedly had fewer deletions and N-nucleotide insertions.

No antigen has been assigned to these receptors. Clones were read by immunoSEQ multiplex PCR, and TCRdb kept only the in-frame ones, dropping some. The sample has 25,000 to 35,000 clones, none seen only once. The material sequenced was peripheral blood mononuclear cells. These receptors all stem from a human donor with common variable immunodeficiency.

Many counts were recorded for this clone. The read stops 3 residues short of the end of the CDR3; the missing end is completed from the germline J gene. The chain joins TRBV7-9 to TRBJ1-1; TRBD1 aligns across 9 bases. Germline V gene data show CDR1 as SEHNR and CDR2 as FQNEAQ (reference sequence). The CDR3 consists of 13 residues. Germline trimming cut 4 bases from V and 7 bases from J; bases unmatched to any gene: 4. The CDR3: CASSYGQGYEAFF. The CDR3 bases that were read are TGTGCCAGCAGCTACGGACAGGGGTATGAA.

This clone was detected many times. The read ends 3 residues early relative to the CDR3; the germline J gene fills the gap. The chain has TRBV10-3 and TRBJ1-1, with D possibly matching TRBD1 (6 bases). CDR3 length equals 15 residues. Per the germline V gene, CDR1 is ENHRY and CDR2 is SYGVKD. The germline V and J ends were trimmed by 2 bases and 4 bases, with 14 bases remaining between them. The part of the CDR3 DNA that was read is TGTGCCATCAGTGAGGGCAGGGGATCAATCACTGAA. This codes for CAISEGRGSITE. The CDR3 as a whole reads CAISEGRGSITEAFF.

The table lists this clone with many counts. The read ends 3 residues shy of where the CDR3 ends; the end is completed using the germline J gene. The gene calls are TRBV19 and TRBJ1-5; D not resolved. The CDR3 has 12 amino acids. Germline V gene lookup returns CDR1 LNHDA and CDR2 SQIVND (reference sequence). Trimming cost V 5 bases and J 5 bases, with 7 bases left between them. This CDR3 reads CASSFDYQPQHF. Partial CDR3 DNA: TGTGCCAGTAGTTTCGACTATCAGCCC.

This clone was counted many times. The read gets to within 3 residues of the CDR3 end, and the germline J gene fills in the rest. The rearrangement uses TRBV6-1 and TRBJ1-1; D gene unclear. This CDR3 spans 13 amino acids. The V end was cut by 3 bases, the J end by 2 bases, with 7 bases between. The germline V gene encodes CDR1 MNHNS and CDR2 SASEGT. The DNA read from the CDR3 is TGTGCCAGCAGTGAGGTACTAAACACTGAA. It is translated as CASSEVLNTE. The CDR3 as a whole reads CASSEVLNTEAFF.

The sequenced CDR3 bases are TGTGCCTGGAGTGGGGCAGGGGTGGGAAATCAGCCC. Translation: CAWSGAGVGNQP. The CDR3 reads in full as CAWSGAGVGNQPQHF. This rearrangement joins TRBV30 to TRBJ1-5, with D maybe TRBD1 (6 bases). The CDR3 end falls 3 residues outside the read, so it is completed with the germline J gene. CDR1 and CDR2 (germline): GTSNPN, SVGIG (reference sequence). V was cut by 1 base and J by 4 bases, with 14 bases left in between. The CDR3 spans 15 residues.

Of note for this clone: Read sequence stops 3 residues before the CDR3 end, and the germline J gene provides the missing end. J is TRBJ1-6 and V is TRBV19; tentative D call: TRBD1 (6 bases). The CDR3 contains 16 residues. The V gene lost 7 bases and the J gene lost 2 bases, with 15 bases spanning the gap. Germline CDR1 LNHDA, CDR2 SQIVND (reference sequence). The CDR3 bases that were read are TGTGCCAGTACGAATTTGGGACAACCCTATAATTCACCC. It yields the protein CASTNLGQPYNSP. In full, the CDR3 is CASTNLGQPYNSPLHF. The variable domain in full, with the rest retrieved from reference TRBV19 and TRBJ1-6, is DGGITQSPKYLFRKEGQNVTLSCEQNLNHDAMYWYRQDPGQGLRLIYYSQIVNDFQKGDIAEGYSVSREKKESFPLTVTSAQKNPTAFYLCASTNLGQPYNSPLHFGNGTRLTVT.

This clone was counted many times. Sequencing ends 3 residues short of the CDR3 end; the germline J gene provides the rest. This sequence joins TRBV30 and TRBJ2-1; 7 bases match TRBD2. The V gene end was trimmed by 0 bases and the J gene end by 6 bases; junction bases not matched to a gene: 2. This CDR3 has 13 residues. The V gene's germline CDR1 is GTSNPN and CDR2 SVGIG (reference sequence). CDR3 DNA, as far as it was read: TGTGCCTGGAGTGTTTGGGGGGGCAATGAG. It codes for CAWSVWGGNE. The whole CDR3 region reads CAWSVWGGNEQFF.

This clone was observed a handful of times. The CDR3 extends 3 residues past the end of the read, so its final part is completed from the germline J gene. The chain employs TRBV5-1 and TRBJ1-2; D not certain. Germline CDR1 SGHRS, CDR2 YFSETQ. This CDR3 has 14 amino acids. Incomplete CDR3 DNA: TGCGCCAGCAGCTTGGACACCACCCCCCAGGGC. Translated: CASSLDTTPQG. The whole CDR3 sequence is CASSLDTTPQGYTF.

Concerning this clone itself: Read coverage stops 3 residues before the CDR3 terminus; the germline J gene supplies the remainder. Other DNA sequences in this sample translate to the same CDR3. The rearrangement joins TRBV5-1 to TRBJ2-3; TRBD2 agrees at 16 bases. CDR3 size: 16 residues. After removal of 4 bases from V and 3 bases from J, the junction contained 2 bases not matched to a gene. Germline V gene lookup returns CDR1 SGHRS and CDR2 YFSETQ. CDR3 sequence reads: CASSAGLAGGTDTQYF. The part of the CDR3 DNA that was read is TGCGCCAGCAGCGCGGGACTAGCGGGAGGGACAGATACG.

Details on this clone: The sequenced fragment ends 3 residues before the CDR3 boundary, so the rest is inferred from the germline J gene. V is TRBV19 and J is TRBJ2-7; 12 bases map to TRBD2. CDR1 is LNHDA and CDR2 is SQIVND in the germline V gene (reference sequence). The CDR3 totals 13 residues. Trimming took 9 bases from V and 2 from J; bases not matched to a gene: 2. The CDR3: CASRTSGTYEQYF. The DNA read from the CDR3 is TGTGCCAGCCGGACTAGCGGGACCTACGAG.

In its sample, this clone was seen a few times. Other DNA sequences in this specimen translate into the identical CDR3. The CDR3 bases that were read are TGTGCCAGCAGTGATGGACTAGCGGGAGTCAATGAG. Translating it yields CASSDGLAGVNE. The whole CDR3 protein is CASSDGLAGVNEQFF. The chain joins TRBV2 to TRBJ2-1, with 13 bases identical to TRBD2. The sequence runs out 3 residues before the end of the CDR3; the remainder is reconstructed from the germline J gene. V lost 3 bases to trimming and J lost 6 bases; unmatched junction nucleotides: 2. The V gene's germline CDR1 is SNHLY and CDR2 FYNNEI. This CDR3 comprises 15 residues.

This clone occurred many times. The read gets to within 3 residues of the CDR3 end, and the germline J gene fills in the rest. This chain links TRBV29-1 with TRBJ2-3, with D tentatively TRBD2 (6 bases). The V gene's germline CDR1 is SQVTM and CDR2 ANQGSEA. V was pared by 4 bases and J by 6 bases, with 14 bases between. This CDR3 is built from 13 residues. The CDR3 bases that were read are TGCAGCGTTGGAACTCAGGCGGGGGATACG. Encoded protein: CSVGTQAGDT. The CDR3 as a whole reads CSVGTQAGDTQYF.